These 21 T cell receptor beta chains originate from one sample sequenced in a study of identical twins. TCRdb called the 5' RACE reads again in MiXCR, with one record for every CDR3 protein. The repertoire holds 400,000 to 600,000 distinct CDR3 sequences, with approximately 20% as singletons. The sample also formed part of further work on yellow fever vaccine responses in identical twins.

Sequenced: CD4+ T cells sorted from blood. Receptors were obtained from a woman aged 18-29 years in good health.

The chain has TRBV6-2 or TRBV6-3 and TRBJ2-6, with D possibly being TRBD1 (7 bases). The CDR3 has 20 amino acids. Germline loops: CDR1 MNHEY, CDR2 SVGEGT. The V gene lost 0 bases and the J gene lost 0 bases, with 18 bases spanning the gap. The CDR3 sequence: CASSYSRSPQGGSGANVLTF. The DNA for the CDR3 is TGTGCCAGCAGTTACTCGAGGTCACCTCAGGGGGGCTCTGGGGCCAACGTCCTGACTTTC.

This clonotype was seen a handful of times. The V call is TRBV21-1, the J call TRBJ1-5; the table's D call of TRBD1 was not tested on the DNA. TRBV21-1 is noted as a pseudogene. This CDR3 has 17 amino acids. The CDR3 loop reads CASSKVAGGGGRQPQHF. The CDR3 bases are TGTGCCAGCAGCAAAGTGGCCGGGGGAGGGGGACGGCAGCCCCAGCATTTT.

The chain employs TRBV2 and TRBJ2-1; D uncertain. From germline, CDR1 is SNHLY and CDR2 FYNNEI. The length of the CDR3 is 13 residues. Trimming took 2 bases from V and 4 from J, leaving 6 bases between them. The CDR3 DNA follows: TGTGCCAGCAGTGAACACCAATACAATGAGCAGTTCTTC. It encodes CASSEHQYNEQFF.

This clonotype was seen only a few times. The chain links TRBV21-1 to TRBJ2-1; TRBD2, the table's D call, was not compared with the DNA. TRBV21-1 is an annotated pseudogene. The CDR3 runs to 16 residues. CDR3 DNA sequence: TGTGCCAGCAGCCTCAGACTAGCGGGAGTCAACAATGAGCAGTTCTTC. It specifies CASSLRLAGVNNEQFF.

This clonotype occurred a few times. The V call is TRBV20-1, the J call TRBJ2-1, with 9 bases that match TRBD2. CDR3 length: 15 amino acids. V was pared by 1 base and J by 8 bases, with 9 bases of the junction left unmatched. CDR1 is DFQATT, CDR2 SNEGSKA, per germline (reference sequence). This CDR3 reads CSARAASGLAYEQFF. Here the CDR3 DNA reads TGCAGTGCTAGAGCCGCCTCGGGACTAGCCTATGAGCAGTTCTTC.

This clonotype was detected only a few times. The CDR3 DNA is TGCAGTGCTAGAGATACGGGGGGCTACACTGAAGCTTTCTTT. Its protein product is CSARDTGGYTEAFF. This sequence joins TRBV20-1 and TRBJ1-1, with D possibly TRBD1 on 6 matching bases. The CDR3 is 14 amino acids. CDR1 DFQATT and CDR2 SNEGSKA come from the germline V gene (reference sequence). The V end was cut by 0 bases, the J end by 3 bases, with 11 bases between.

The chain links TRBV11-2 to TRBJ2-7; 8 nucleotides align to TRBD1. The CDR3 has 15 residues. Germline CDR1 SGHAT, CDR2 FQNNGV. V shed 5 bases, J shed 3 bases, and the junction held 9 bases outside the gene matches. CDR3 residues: CASSPIRGPHYEQYF. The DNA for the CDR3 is TGTGCCAGCAGCCCGATCAGGGGGCCCCACTACGAGCAGTACTTC.

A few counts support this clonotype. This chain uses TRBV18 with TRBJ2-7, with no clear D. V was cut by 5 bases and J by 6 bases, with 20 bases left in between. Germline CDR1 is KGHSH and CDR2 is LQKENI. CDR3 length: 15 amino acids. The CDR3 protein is CASSSGRSGSIEQYF. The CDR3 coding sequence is TGTGCCAGCTCATCAGGCAGGTCAGGAAGTATCGAGCAGTACTTC. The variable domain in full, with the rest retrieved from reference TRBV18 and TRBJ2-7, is NAGVMQNPRHLVRRRGQEARLRCSPMKGHSHVYWYRQLPEEGLKFMVYLQKENIIDESGMPKERFSAEFPKEGPSILRIQQVVRGDSAAYFCASSSGRSGSIEQYFGPGTRLTVT.

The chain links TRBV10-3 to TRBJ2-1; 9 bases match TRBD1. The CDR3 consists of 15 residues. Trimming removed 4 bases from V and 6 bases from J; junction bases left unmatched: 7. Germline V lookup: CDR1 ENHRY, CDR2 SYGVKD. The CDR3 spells CAISVGAGQGNEQFF. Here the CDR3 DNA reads TGTGCCATCAGTGTCGGGGCGGGACAGGGCAATGAGCAGTTCTTC.

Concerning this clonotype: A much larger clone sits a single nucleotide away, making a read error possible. CDR3 loop: CASSPPGGRINEQFF. The DNA for the CDR3 is TGTGCCAGCTCACCCCCGGGGGGGCGGATCAATGAGCAGTTCTTC. J is TRBJ2-1 and V is TRBV18; 8 bases match TRBD2. J lost 6 bases, V lost 3 bases, and 7 bases had no gene match. The germline V gene has CDR1 KGHSH and CDR2 LQKENI. CDR3 length: 15 residues.

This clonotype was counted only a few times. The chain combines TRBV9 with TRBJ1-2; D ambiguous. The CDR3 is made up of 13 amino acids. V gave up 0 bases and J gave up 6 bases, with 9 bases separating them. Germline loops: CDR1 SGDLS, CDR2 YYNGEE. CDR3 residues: CASSVAFGDGYTF. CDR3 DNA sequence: TGTGCCAGCAGCGTAGCTTTCGGGGATGGCTACACCTTC.

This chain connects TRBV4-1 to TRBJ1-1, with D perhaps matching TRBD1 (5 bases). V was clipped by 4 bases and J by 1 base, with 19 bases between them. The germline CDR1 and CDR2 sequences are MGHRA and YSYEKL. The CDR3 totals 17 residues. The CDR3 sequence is CASSPQRGANKNTEAFF. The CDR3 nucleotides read TGCGCCAGCAGCCCACAGCGAGGGGCGAACAAGAACACTGAAGCTTTCTTT.

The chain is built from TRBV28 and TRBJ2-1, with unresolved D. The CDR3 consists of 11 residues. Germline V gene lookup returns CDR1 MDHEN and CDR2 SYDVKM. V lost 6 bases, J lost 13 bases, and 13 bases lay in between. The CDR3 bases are TGTGCCAGCAGGGGCTTAAATTTCCAGTTCTTC. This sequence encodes CASRGLNFQFF.

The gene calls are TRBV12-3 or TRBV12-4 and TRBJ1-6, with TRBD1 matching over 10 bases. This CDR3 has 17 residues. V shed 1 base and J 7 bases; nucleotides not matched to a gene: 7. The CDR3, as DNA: TGTGCCAGCAGTTTAGGGTGGGACAGGGGAAGAAATTCACCCCTCCACTTT. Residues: CASSLGWDRGRNSPLHF.

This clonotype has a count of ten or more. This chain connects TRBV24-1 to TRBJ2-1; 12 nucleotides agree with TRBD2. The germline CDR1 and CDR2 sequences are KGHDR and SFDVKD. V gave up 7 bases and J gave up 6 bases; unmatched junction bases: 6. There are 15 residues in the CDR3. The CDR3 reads CATSKPGLAGNEQFF. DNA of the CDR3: TGTGCCACCAGCAAACCGGGACTAGCGGGCAATGAGCAGTTCTTC.

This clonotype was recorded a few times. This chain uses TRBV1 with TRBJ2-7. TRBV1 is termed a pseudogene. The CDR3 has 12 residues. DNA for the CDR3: TGCACCAGCAGCCCAGGGACTAGCGAGCAGTACGTC. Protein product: CTSSPGTSEQYV.

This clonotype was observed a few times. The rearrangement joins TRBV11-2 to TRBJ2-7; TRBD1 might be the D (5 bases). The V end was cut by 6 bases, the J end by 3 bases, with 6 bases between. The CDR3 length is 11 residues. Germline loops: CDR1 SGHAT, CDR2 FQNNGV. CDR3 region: CASRTGYEQYF. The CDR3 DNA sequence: TGTGCCAGCAGAACAGGCTACGAGCAGTACTTC.

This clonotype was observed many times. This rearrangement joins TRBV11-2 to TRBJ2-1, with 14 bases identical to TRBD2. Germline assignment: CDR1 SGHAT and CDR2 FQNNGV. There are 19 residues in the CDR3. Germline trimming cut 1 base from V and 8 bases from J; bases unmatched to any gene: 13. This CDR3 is CASSLVNPGLAGVSDEQFF. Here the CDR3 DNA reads TGTGCCAGCAGCTTAGTCAACCCGGGACTAGCGGGGGTTAGCGATGAGCAGTTCTTC.

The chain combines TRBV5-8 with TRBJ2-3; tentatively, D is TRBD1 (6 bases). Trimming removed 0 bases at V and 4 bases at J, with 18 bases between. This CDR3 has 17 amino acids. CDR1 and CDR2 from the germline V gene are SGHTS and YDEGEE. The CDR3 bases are TGTGCCAGCAGCTTGGCCCTTACAGGGCTTGAAGCAGATACGCAGTATTTT. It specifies CASSLALTGLEADTQYF.

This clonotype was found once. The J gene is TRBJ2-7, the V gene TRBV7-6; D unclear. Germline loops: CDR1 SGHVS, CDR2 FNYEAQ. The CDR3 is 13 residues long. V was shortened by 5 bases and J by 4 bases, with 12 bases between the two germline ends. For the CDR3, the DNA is TGTGCCAGCAGCCCCACTGGGTGGTACGAGCAGTACTTC. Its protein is CASSPTGWYEQYF.

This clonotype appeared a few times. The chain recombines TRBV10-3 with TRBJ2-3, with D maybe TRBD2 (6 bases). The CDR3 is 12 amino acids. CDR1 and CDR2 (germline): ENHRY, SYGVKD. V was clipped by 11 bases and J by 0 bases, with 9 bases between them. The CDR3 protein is CAAGLSTDTQYF. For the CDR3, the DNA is TGTGCCGCGGGACTTAGCACAGATACGCAGTATTTT.